The TCR beta chain described here comes from a study of T cell clonotyping in hematopoietic cell transplantation. Overall study: Cytoreduction preceded collection of pretransplant recipient samples.

Time point indicated: recipient sample about 28 days before transplant, after cytoreduction. Recipients were bled about 28 days pretransplant and at posttransplant days 30, 100, 180. The assay was immunoSEQ multiplex PCR, and TCRdb's table has in-frame clones only and misses some. The table lists approximately 18,000 clones, approximately 80% of them singletons, with over 15% in the top ten. The sequence was collected from a man in his fifties or sixties with acute myeloid leukemia. Some clones in this sample may be carry-over from other donors' samples. The sample here was peripheral blood mononuclear cells, taken before stem cell transplant.

CDR3: CTSSQDWSSGGGETQYF. Here the CDR3 DNA reads TGCACCAGCAGCCAAGATTGGTCTAGCGGGGGAGGAGAGACCCAGTACTTC. The V call is TRBV1, the J call TRBJ2-5; TRBD2, the table's D call, was not compared with the DNA. TRBV1 counts as a pseudogene. The CDR3 has 17 residues.